These 27 T cell receptor beta chains share one sample of origin, sequenced in a study of human T cells and chemical hapten exposure. MiXCR, run by TCRdb on the RACE reads, gives a single entry per CDR3 protein. The repertoire holds 360,000 or so distinct CDR3 sequences, with under 6.5% as singletons. Noted time point: patch test 2, 6 weeks after DPC sensitization. Stated treatment: therapeutic diphenylcyclopropenone sensitization with weekly scalp DPC. This sample comprised whole blood, obtained in connection with sensitization to the hapten diphenylcyclopropenone (DPC). These receptors originate from a woman younger than 30 with alopecia areata. Some clones in this sample may be carry-over from other donors' samples.

This clonotype was found a few times. The V call is TRBV9, the J call TRBJ2-5, with 10 bases identical to TRBD2. Losses at the gene ends were 2 bases for V and 3 bases for J; bases not matched to a gene: 4. Germline CDR1 reads SGDLS; CDR2 reads YYNGEE. This CDR3 is 15 amino acids long. The CDR3 bases are TGTGCCAGCAGCGTTAGCGGGGGGCCGAAAGAGACCCAGTACTTC. This translates into CASSVSGGPKETQYF.

This clonotype was counted many times. The rearrangement links TRBV28 to TRBJ2-1; 13 bases are shared with TRBD2. The V gene's germline CDR1 is MDHEN and CDR2 SYDVKM. V was clipped by 6 bases and J by 4 bases; unmatched bases: 9. This CDR3 comprises 17 residues. CDR3: CASRQTMTSGGYNEQFF. The CDR3 DNA sequence: TGTGCCAGCAGGCAAACGATGACTAGCGGGGGGTACAATGAGCAGTTCTTC.

The sample holds a few counts of this clonotype. The chain has TRBV6-2 or TRBV6-3 and TRBJ2-3; 10 bases line up with TRBD2. The CDR3 covers 14 residues. With V trimmed by 11 bases and J by 2 bases, 7 bases remained unmatched. Per the germline V gene, CDR1 is MNHEY and CDR2 is SVGEGT. The CDR3 DNA is TGTGCCTGCCGGACTAGCGGCTACACAGATACGCAGTATTTT. As protein: CACRTSGYTDTQYF.

This clonotype was seen a few times. The rearrangement links TRBV5-1 to TRBJ1-2; D is ambiguous. This CDR3 has 14 amino acids. Per the germline V gene, CDR1 is SGHRS and CDR2 is YFSETQ. With 0 bases removed from V and 8 bases from J, the gap between germline ends came to 14 bases. In DNA form, the CDR3 reads TGCGCCAGCAGCTTGGAGGCCCCCTATGGAGGCTACACCTTC. Protein: CASSLEAPYGGYTF.

This clonotype was seen at least ten times. This sequence joins TRBV7-8 and TRBJ1-1; 7 bases align to TRBD1. V trimming: 5 bases; J trimming: 8 bases; junction bases outside the gene matches: 11. The CDR3 extends over 14 amino acids. Per germline, CDR1 SGHVS and CDR2 FQNEAQ. The CDR3 protein is CASSQPTRDSEAFF. The CDR3, as DNA: TGTGCCAGCAGCCAACCTACCCGGGACAGCGAAGCTTTCTTT.

This clonotype has a handful of counts. The chain couples TRBV7-9 to TRBJ1-1; unclear D gene. In germline, CDR1 is SEHNR, CDR2 FQNEAQ (reference sequence). CDR3 length: 14 residues. Trimming removed 5 bases from V and 1 base from J, with 11 bases in between. The CDR3 DNA reads as TGTGCCAGCAGCACAGCGACTACGAACACTGAAGCTTTCTTT. It translates to CASSTATTNTEAFF.

This clonotype was detected ten times or more. The chain uses TRBV28 and TRBJ1-3; weak D call: TRBD1 (5 bases). V gave up 7 bases and J gave up 7 bases, with 17 bases separating them. This CDR3 region has 14 residues. Germline values: CDR1 MDHEN, CDR2 SYDVKM. The CDR3 DNA follows: TGTGCCAGCAAGGAGGCTTCTTGGGGGAACACCATATATTTT. Its protein is CASKEASWGNTIYF.

This clonotype was recorded at least ten times. The CDR3 region has the DNA TGTGCCAGCTCACCAGGACAGGACACCATATATTTT. This sequence encodes CASSPGQDTIYF. This chain joins TRBV18 and TRBJ1-3, with TRBD1 matching over 7 bases. Per germline, CDR1 KGHSH and CDR2 LQKENI. There are 12 residues in the CDR3. The J segment lost 8 bases and the V segment lost 2 bases, leaving 0 bases of the junction unmatched. The whole variable domain, remainder taken from reference TRBV18 and TRBJ1-3, is NAGVMQNPRHLVRRRGQEARLRCSPMKGHSHVYWYRQLPEEGLKFMVYLQKENIIDESGMPKERFSAEFPKEGPSILRIQQVVRGDSAAYFCASSPGQDTIYFGEGSWLTVV.

The table lists this clonotype with a few counts. This chain joins TRBV4-3 and TRBJ2-1, with D uncertain. Looked up from germline, CDR1 is LGHNA and CDR2 is YSLEER. This CDR3 is 13 amino acids long. The V end was cut by 0 bases, the J end by 4 bases, with 4 bases between. The CDR3 nucleotides are TGCGCCAGCAGCCAAGAACAGTACAATGAGCAGTTCTTC. Translation gives CASSQEQYNEQFF.

This clonotype was recorded a few times. This chain links TRBV18 with TRBJ1-3, with D uncertain. This CDR3 has 15 residues. Per the germline V gene, CDR1 is KGHSH and CDR2 is LQKENI. V lost 1 base to trimming and J lost 0 bases, with 7 bases between them. The CDR3 spells CASSPRAVSGNTIYF. The CDR3 nucleotides read TGTGCCAGCTCACCACGGGCGGTCTCTGGAAACACCATATATTTT.

In its sample, this clonotype was seen many times. The rearrangement joins TRBV6-2 or TRBV6-3 to TRBJ1-1; possible D gene TRBD1, 6 bases. The V end was cut by 4 bases, the J end by 1 base, with 10 bases between. Germline values: CDR1 MNHEY, CDR2 SVGEGT. The CDR3 is 14 amino acids. The CDR3 DNA follows: TGTGCCAGCAGTTCCCAGGGGTCGAACACTGAAGCTTTCTTT. The encoded protein is CASSSQGSNTEAFF.

The V and J genes are TRBV6-2 or TRBV6-3 and TRBJ2-7, with 8 bases identical to TRBD1. CDR1 and CDR2 from the germline V gene are MNHEY and SVGEGT. The CDR3 spans 14 residues. V shed 5 bases and J 2 bases; nucleotides not matched to a gene: 5. The CDR3 nucleotides read TGTGCCAGCAGTCCCTGGACAGGGACCTACGAGCAGTACTTC. Translated: CASSPWTGTYEQYF.

This clonotype was seen repeatedly, ten times or more. The chain joins TRBV6-5 to TRBJ1-2; no reliable D call. The V gene's germline CDR1 is MNHEY and CDR2 SVGAGI. Trimming stripped 6 bases from V and 13 bases from J, with 15 bases between. The CDR3 has 11 residues. This CDR3 reads CASRREHAVTF. DNA of the CDR3: TGTGCCAGCAGACGCGAACACGCGGTCACCTTC.

This clonotype was seen many times. The chain recombines TRBV18 with TRBJ1-5; 7 nucleotides match TRBD1. CDR1 is KGHSH and CDR2 is LQKENI in the germline V gene. The CDR3 is 13 residues long. With 10 bases clipped from V and 2 bases from J, the junction kept 5 bases outside the gene matches. CDR3 in DNA: TGTGCCACCTCGGGACAGCGCAATCAGCCCCAGCATTTT. Protein: CATSGQRNQPQHF.

The V gene is TRBV29-1, the J gene TRBJ1-1, with 8 bases that match TRBD1. Germline V gene data show CDR1 as SQVTM and CDR2 as ANQGSEA. The CDR3 covers 13 residues. J gave up 4 bases and V 7 bases, and 8 bases lay outside the gene matches. CDR3 coding DNA: TGCAGCGCCCAACAGGGGGGGTTCACTGAAGCTTTCTTT. Residues: CSAQQGGFTEAFF.

This clonotype has more than one count but fewer than ten. The V gene is TRBV2, the J gene TRBJ2-2; D may correspond to TRBD1 or TRBD2 (5 bases each). V dropped 7 bases and J dropped 0 bases, with 9 bases sitting between them. CDR3 size: 14 residues. Germline-derived CDR1 and CDR2 are SNHLY and FYNNEI. As DNA, the CDR3 is TGTGCCAGCATTCGGGGACCGAACACCGGGGAGCTGTTTTTT. This sequence encodes CASIRGPNTGELFF.

The V gene is TRBV7-9, the J gene TRBJ1-1, with D possibly matching TRBD1 (5 bases). The CDR3 extends over 15 amino acids. The V end lost 5 bases, the J end lost 4 bases, and 17 bases lay between the germline ends. Per germline, CDR1 SEHNR and CDR2 FQNEAQ (reference sequence). CDR3 DNA sequence: TGTGCCAGCAGCCTCTCTTATGGGGGGAGCACTGAAGCTTTCTTT. Translating gives CASSLSYGGSTEAFF.

This clonotype was picked up a small number of times. This chain uses TRBV6-5 with TRBJ2-3; 8 bases are shared with TRBD2. Germline V gene data show CDR1 as MNHEY and CDR2 as SVGAGI. This CDR3 is built from 15 residues. The V segment lost 7 bases and the J segment 3 bases; nucleotides outside the gene matches: 9. CDR3 in DNA: TGTGCCAGCACCCACGGTAGCGGGGAAACAGATACGCAGTATTTT. Translation gives CASTHGSGETDTQYF.

This clonotype came up many times. The CDR3 nucleotides read TGTGCCAGCAGCTTGGCCGGGACTAGACCTTACGAGCAGTACTTC. This sequence encodes CASSLAGTRPYEQYF. The chain is built from TRBV7-2 and TRBJ2-7; TRBD2 aligns across 8 bases. Germline V gene data show CDR1 as SGHTA and CDR2 as FQGNSA. The V segment lost 3 bases and the J segment 4 bases; nucleotides outside the gene matches: 8. The CDR3 runs to 15 residues.

The chain combines TRBV6-6 with TRBJ1-1; a possible D gene is TRBD1 (5 bases). The CDR3 extends over 13 amino acids. Germline lookup yields CDR1 MNHNY and CDR2 SVGAGI (reference sequence). Trimming took 10 bases from V and 1 from J, leaving 13 bases between them. The CDR3 loop reads CANQYGGNTEAFF. In DNA, the CDR3 is TGTGCCAACCAGTACGGGGGGAACACTGAAGCTTTCTTT.

Only a few counts were recorded for this clonotype. The chain carries TRBV6-2 or TRBV6-3 and TRBJ2-2, with D possibly matching TRBD1 (8 bases). The CDR3 spans 16 residues. The germline gives CDR1 MNHEY, CDR2 SVGEGT. V gave up 2 bases and J gave up 4 bases, with 14 bases separating them. CDR3 sequence reads: CASSYGRGQATGELFF. The CDR3 region has the DNA TGTGCCAGCAGTTACGGGAGGGGACAGGCCACCGGGGAGCTGTTTTTT.

At least ten counts were recorded for this clonotype. This rearrangement joins TRBV6-5 to TRBJ1-5; TRBD1 might be the D (5 bases). CDR3 length equals 15 residues. Between the trimmed V and J ends, which lost 1 base and 6 bases, there was a span of 13 bases. Germline V gene data show CDR1 as MNHEY and CDR2 as SVGAGI. The CDR3 protein is CASSYYSGGGQPQHF. The CDR3 bases are TGTGCCAGCAGTTACTACTCCGGGGGTGGTCAGCCCCAGCATTTT.

This clonotype was seen many times. V gene TRBV7-9 combines with J gene TRBJ1-2; D is possibly TRBD1 (5 bases). Germline V gene sequence: CDR1 SEHNR, CDR2 FQNEAQ (reference sequence). The CDR3 spans 14 residues. V gave up 1 base and J gave up 4 bases, with 10 bases separating them. The CDR3 spells CASSLDGHTYGYTF. CDR3 DNA: TGTGCCAGCAGCTTAGATGGACATACCTATGGCTACACCTTC.

This clonotype appeared a few times. CDR3 residues: CASRMTDGNTIYF. DNA for the CDR3: TGTGCCAGCAGGATGACAGACGGAAACACCATATATTTT. V gene TRBV6-5 combines with J gene TRBJ1-3; D might be TRBD1 (5 bases). CDR3 size: 13 residues. The V end was cut by 6 bases, the J end by 4 bases, with 10 bases between. Germline CDR1 and CDR2: MNHEY and SVGAGI.

V and J are TRBV7-2 and TRBJ2-7, with D possibly TRBD2 on 6 matching bases. This CDR3 contains 15 residues. V was trimmed by 5 bases and J by 0 bases, leaving 14 bases between them. The germline V gene has CDR1 SGHTA and CDR2 FQGNSA. This CDR3 reads CASSPGTHSSYEQYF. The CDR3 coding sequence is TGTGCCAGCAGCCCCGGGACTCACAGCTCCTACGAGCAGTACTTC.

This clonotype was seen repeatedly, ten times or more. V and J are TRBV5-4 and TRBJ1-2, with unresolved D. The CDR3 extends over 15 amino acids. V lost 3 bases and J lost 0, with 12 bases in between. Looked up from germline, CDR1 is SGHNT and CDR2 is YYREEE (reference sequence). CDR3 amino acids: CASSSYGGSNYGYTF. CDR3 DNA sequence: TGTGCCAGCAGCTCGTACGGAGGATCTAACTATGGCTACACCTTC.

This clonotype was counted many times. V usage is TRBV28 and J usage is TRBJ1-5; tentative D call: TRBD1 (6 bases). The CDR3 totals 14 residues. CDR1 MDHEN and CDR2 SYDVKM come from the germline V gene. V lost 3 bases and J 7 bases, leaving 13 bases between the germline ends. The CDR3 spells CASSFHREDQPQHF. Written as DNA, the CDR3 is TGTGCCAGCAGTTTCCACAGGGAGGACCAGCCCCAGCATTTT. Variable domain in full (rest from reference TRBV28 and TRBJ1-5): DVKVTQSSRYLVKRTGEKVFLECVQDMDHENMFWYRQDPGLGLRLIYFSYDVKMKEKGDIPEGYSVSREKKERFSLILESASTNQTSMYLCASSFHREDQPQHFGDGTRLSIL.